This TCR beta chain stems from a study of cytomegalovirus exposure and HLA in healthy donors. Study-wide results and limits: The authors confirmed in vitro that three CMV-associated chains were specific for CMV antigens. Excluded were some V segments that proved indistinguishable, including TRBV6-2 and TRBV6-3.

This CDR3 has 15 residues. CDR1 is MNHEY, CDR2 SVGAGI, per germline. V was clipped by 2 bases and J by 0 bases, with 7 bases between them. On this clone: Its antigen is unidentified.

It was with 60 Vbeta and 13 Jbeta primers that the PCR ran. Generated by immunoSEQ multiplex PCR, the TCRdb table keeps only in-frame clones and is missing some. This table has 200,000 to 300,000 clones, about 81% appearing once. V usage is TRBV6-5 and J usage is TRBJ2-2; D is uncertain. Sequencing was done on a sample of PBMCs. The sequence came from a woman in her sixties in good health and CMV-seropositive. CDR3 nucleotide sequence: TGTGCCAGCAGTTACGAGCAACCGAACACCGGGGAGCTGTTTTTT. Its protein product is CASSYEQPNTGELFF.